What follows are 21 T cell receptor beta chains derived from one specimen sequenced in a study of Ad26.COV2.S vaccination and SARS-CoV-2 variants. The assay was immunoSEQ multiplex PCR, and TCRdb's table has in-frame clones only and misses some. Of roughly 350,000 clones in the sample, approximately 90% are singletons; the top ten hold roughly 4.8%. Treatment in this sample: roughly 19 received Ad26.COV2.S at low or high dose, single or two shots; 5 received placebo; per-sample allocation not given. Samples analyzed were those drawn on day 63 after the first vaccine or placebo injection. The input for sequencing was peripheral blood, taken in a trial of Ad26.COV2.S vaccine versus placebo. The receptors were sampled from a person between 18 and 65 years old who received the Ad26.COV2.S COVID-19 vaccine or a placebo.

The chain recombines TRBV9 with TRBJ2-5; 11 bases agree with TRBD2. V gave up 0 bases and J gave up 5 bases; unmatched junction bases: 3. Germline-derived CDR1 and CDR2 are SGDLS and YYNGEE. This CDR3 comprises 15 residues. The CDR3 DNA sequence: TGTGCCAGCAGCGTAGGTAGCGGGGGGGCGGAGACCCAGTACTTC. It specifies CASSVGSGGAETQYF. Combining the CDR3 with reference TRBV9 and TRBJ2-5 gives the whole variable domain DSGVTQTPKHLITATGQRVTLRCSPRSGDLSVYWYQQSLDQGLQFLIQYYNGEERAKGNILERFSAQQFPDLHSELNLSSLELGDSALYFCASSVGSGGAETQYFGPGTRLLVL.

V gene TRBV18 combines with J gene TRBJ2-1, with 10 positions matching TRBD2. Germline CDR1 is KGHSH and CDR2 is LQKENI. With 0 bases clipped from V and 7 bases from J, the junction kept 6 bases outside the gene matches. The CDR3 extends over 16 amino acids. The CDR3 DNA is TGTGCCAGCTCACCACCGGCTAGCGGGAGTACAAATGAGCAGTTCTTC. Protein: CASSPPASGSTNEQFF.

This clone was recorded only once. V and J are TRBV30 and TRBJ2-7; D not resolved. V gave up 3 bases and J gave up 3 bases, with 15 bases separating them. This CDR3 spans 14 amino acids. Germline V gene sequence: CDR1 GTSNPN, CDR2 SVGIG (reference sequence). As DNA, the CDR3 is TGTGCCTGGAGCGATACGGCGGTGCTCTACGAGCAGTACTTC. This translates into CAWSDTAVLYEQYF.

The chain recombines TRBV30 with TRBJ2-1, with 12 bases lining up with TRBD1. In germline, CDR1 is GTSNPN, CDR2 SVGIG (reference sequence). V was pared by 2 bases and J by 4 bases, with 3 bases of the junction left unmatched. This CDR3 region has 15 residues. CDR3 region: CAWSPGQGAYNEQFF. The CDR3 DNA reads TGTGCCTGGAGTCCGGGACAGGGGGCATACAATGAGCAGTTCTTC.

The CDR3 here is CASSFTPAGRSYEQYF. CDR3 bases: TGTGCCAGCAGCTTCACCCCGGCAGGGCGGTCCTACGAGCAGTACTTC. V is TRBV7-2 and J is TRBJ2-7; D is perhaps TRBD1 (5 bases). The V and J ends lost 3 bases and 1 base respectively, with 16 bases between them. The CDR3 covers 16 residues. Germline values: CDR1 SGHTA, CDR2 FQGNSA. Filled out from reference TRBV7-2 and TRBJ2-7, the complete variable domain reads GAGVSQSPSNKVTEKGKDVELRCDPISGHTALYWYRQSLGQGLEFLIYFQGNSAPDKSGLPSDRFSAERTGGSVSTLTIQRTQQEDSAVYLCASSFTPAGRSYEQYFGPGTRLTVT.

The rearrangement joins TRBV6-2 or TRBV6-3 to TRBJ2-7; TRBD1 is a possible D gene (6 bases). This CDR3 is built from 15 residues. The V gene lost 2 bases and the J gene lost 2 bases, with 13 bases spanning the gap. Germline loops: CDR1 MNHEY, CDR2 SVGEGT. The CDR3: CASSYGTTFTYEQYF. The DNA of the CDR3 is TGTGCCAGCAGTTACGGGACAACCTTTACCTACGAGCAGTACTTC.

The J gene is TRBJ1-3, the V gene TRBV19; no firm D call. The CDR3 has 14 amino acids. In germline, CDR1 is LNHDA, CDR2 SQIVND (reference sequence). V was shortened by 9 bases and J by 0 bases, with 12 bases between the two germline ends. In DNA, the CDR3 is TGTGCCAGCCGGGGAGGTCTCTCTGGAAACACCATATATTTT. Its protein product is CASRGGLSGNTIYF.

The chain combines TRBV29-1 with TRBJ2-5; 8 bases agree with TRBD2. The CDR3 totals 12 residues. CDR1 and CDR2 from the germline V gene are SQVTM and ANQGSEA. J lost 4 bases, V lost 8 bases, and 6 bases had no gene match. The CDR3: CSSGGEAETQYF. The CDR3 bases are TGCAGCTCGGGGGGGGAGGCAGAGACCCAGTACTTC.

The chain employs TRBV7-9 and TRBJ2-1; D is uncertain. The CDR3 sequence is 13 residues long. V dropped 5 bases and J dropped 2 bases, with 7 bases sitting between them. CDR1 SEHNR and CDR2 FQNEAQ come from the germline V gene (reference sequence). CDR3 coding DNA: TGTGCCAGCAGCACTAACACCTACAATGAGCAGTTCTTC. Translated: CASSTNTYNEQFF.

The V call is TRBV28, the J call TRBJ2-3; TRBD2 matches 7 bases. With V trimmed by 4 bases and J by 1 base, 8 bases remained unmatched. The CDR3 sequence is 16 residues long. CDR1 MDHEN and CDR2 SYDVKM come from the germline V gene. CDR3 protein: CASSSLGGSRTDTQYF. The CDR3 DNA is TGTGCCAGCAGTTCCCTCGGGGGGTCGCGCACAGATACGCAGTATTTT.

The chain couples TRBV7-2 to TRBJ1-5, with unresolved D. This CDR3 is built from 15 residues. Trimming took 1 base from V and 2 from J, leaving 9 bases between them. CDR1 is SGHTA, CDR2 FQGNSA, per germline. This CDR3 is CASSLEGYGNQPQHF. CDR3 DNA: TGTGCCAGCAGCTTAGAGGGCTACGGCAATCAGCCCCAGCATTTT.

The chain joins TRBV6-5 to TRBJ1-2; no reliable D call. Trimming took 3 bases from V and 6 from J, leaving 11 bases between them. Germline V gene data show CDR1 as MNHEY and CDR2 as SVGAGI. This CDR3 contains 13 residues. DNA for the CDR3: TGTGCCAGCAGTTATACCGGAGGGAATGGCTACACCTTC. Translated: CASSYTGGNGYTF.

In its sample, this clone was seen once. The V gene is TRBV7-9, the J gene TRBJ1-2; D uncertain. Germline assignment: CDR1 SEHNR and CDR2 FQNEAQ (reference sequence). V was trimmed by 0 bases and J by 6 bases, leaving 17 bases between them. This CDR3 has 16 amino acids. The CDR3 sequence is CASSLAPRERSDGYTF. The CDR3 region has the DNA TGTGCCAGCAGCTTAGCGCCCCGGGAGAGATCCGATGGCTACACCTTC. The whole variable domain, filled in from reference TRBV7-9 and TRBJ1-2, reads DTGVSQNPRHKITKRGQNVTFRCDPISEHNRLYWYRQTLGQGPEFLTYFQNEAQLEKSRLLSDRFSAERPKGSFSTLEIQRTEQGDSAMYLCASSLAPRERSDGYTFGSGTRLTVV.

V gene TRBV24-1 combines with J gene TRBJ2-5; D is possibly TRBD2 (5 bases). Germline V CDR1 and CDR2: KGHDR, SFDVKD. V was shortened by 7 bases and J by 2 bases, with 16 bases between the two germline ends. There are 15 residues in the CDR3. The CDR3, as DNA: TGTGCCACCAGCTCAGTCGGGGTGGATCAAGAGACCCAGTACTTC. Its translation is CATSSVGVDQETQYF.

Here the CDR3 DNA reads TGTGCCTGGAGCGTGACCGGGGAGCTGTTTTTT. Its translation is CAWSVTGELFF. The gene calls are TRBV30 and TRBJ2-2; unclear D gene. Germline V lookup: CDR1 GTSNPN, CDR2 SVGIG (reference sequence). This CDR3 comprises 11 residues. V dropped 3 bases and J dropped 5 bases, with 4 bases sitting between them.

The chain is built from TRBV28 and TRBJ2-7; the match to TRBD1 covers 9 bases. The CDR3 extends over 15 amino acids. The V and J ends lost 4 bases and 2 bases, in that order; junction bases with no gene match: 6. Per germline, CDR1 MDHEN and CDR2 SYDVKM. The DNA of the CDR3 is TGTGCCAGCAGTTCCTCCGGGACAGGGCCCTACGAGCAGTACTTC. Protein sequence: CASSSSGTGPYEQYF. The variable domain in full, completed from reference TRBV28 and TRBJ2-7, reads DVKVTQSSRYLVKRTGEKVFLECVQDMDHENMFWYRQDPGLGLRLIYFSYDVKMKEKGDIPEGYSVSREKKERFSLILESASTNQTSMYLCASSSSGTGPYEQYFGPGTRLTVT.

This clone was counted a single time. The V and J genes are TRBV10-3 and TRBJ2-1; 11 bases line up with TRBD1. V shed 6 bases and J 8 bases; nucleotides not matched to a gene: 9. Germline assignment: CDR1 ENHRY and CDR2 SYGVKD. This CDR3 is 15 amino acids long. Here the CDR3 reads CAIRNRDRGRDEQFF. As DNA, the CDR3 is TGTGCCATCAGGAACCGGGACAGGGGGAGGGATGAGCAGTTCTTC.

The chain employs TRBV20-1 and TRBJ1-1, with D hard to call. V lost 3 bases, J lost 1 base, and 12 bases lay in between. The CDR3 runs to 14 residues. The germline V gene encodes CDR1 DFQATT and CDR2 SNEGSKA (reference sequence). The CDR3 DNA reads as TGCAGTGCTAGTTCGTTGATATCGAACACTGAAGCTTTCTTT. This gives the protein CSASSLISNTEAFF.

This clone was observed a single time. As DNA, the CDR3 is TGTGCCAGCAGTGAAGCCCCGGGACAGGGCTACAGCACAGATACGCAGTATTTT. Protein sequence: CASSEAPGQGYSTDTQYF. This chain joins TRBV2 and TRBJ2-3; 9 nucleotides agree with TRBD1. This CDR3 has 18 amino acids. Per the germline V gene, CDR1 is SNHLY and CDR2 is FYNNEI. J was trimmed by 0 bases and V by 0 bases; bases with no gene match: 7.

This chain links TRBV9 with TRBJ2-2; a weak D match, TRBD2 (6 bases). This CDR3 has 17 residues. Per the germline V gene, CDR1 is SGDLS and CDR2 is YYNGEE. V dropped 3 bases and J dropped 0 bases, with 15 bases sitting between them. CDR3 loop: CASSGNSGDANTGELFF. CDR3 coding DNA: TGTGCCAGCAGCGGCAATAGCGGAGACGCGAACACCGGGGAGCTGTTTTTT.

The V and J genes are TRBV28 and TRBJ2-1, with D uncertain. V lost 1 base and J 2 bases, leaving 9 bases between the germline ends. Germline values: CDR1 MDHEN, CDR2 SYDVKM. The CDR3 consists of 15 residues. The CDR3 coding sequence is TGTGCCAGCAGTTTATTTTGGCAGACCTACAATGAGCAGTTCTTC. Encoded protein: CASSLFWQTYNEQFF. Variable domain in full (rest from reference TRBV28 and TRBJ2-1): DVKVTQSSRYLVKRTGEKVFLECVQDMDHENMFWYRQDPGLGLRLIYFSYDVKMKEKGDIPEGYSVSREKKERFSLILESASTNQTSMYLCASSLFWQTYNEQFFGPGTRLTVL.